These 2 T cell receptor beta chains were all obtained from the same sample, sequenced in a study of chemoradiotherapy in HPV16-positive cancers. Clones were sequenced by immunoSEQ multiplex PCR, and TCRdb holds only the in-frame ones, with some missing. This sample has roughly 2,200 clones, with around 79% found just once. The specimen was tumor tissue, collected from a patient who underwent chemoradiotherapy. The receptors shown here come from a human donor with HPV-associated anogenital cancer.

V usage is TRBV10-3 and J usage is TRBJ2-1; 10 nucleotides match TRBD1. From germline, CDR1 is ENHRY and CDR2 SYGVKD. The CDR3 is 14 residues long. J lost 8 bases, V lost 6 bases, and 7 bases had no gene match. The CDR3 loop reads CAIRVTGGWDEQFF. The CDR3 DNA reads TGTGCCATCAGGGTGACAGGGGGCTGGGATGAGCAGTTCTTC.

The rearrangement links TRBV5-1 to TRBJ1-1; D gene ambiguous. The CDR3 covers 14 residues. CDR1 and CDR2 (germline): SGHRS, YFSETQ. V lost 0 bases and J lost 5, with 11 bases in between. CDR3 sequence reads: CASSLAGQWTEAFF. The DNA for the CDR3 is TGCGCCAGCAGCTTGGCCGGCCAGTGGACTGAAGCTTTCTTT.